Only a few counts were recorded for the clone carrying this T cell receptor beta chain. Its antigen is unknown. These data come from a study of response to subunit inactivated influenza vaccine. General study findings and limits: Each seasonal flu vaccination may recruit only limited new T cells, authors suggested.

Using its own MiXCR run on the RT-PCR reads, TCRdb lists one record per CDR3 protein. Of about half a million distinct CDR3 sequences listed, less than 8% were seen once; the top ten hold 13%. CDR3 size: 16 residues. The sequences come from PBMCs from blood, collected roughly 24 months after vaccination. The sequence derives from a man between 50 and 69 years old who received an inactivated influenza vaccine. The V and J genes are TRBV21-1 and TRBJ2-5; the DNA was not compared with TRBD1, the D call given in the table. TRBV21-1 is a pseudogene. DNA for the CDR3: TGTGCCAGCAGCAATCTGGACAGGGGGCTGGGGGAGACCCAGTACTTC. It codes for CASSNLDRGLGETQYF.